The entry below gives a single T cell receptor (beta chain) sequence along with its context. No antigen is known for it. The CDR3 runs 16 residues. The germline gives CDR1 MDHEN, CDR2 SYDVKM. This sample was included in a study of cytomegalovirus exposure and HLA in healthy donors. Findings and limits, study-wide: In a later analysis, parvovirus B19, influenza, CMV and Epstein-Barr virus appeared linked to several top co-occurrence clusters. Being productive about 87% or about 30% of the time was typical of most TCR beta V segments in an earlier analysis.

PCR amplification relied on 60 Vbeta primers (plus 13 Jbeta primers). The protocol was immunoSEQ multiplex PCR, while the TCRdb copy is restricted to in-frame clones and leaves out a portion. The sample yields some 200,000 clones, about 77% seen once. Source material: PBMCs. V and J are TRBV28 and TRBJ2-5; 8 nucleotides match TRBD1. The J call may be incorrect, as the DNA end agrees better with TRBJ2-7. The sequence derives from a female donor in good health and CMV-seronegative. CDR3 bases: TGTGCCAGCAGTCCACAGGGGGATGGGGCGCCCTACGAGCAGTACTTC. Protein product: CASSPQGDGAPYEQYF.